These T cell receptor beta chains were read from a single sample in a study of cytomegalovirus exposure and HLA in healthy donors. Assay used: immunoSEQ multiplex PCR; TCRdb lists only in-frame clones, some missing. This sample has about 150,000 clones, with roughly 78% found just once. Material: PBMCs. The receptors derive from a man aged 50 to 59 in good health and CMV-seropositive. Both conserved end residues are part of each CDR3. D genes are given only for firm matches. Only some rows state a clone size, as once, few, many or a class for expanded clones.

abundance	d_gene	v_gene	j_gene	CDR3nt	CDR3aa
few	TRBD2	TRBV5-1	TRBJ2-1	TGCGCCAGCAGCTTGGGCGGGACTAGCGGCTCCTACAATGAGCAGTTCTTC	CASSLGGTSGSYNEQFF
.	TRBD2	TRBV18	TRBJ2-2	TGTGCCAGCTCACCACCGGGAGGGGCCACCGGGGAGCTGTTTTTT	CASSPPGGATGELFF
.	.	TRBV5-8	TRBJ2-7	TGTGCCAGCAGCATCAGTTACGAGCAGTACTTC	CASSISYEQYF
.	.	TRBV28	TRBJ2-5	TGTGCCAGCAGTGAGGACAGAGAACAAGAGACCCAGTACTTC	CASSEDREQETQYF
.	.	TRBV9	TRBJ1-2	TGTGCCAGCGGCTCCCTATTGGGGGCCAACTATGGCTACATCTTC	CASGSLLGANYGYIF
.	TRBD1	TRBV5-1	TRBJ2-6	TGCGCCAGCAGCTTGGAGGGACAGGGGGCGACTGGGGCCAACGTCCTGACTTTC	CASSLEGQGATGANVLTF
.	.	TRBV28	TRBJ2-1	TGTGCCAGCAGTTTAGCGGCACTTTACAATGAGCAGTTCTTC	CASSLAALYNEQFF
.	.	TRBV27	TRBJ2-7	TGTGCCAGCAGCCGACATAGCGATAGCGGCGAGCAGTACTTC	CASSRHSDSGEQYF
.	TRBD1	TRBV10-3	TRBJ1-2	TGTGCCATCAGTAAGGGACAGCAAGAAGGGGTATATGGCTACACCTTC	CAISKGQQEGVYGYTF
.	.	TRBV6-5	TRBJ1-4	TGTGCCAGCAGTTTGGGCAGGGGACATGAAAAACTGTTTTTT	CASSLGRGHEKLFF
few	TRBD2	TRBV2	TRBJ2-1	TGTGCCAGCAGTGAAGCCGGGACTAGCGGGAGGCATCAGGAGTTCTTC	CASSEAGTSGRHQEFF
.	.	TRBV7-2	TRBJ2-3	TGTGCCAGCAGCAACCGGGACACACGTTCGGGGGATACGCAGTATTTT	CASSNRDTRSGDTQYF
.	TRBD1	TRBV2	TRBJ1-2	TGTGCCAGCAGCCAGGACAGGGGAAGCTATGGCTACACCTTC	CASSQDRGSYGYTF
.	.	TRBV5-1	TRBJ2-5	TGCGCCAGCAGCTTGGATGGCGCGGGCTCGTCGCAGTACTTC	CASSLDGAGSSQYF
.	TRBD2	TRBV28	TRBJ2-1	TGTGCCAGCAGTTTAAGGCTAGCGGGGCCTCGGGAGCAGTTCTTC	CASSLRLAGPREQFF
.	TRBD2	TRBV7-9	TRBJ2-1	TGTGCCAGCAGCTTAGCCCTAGCGGGCACCTACAATGAGCAGTTCTTC	CASSLALAGTYNEQFF
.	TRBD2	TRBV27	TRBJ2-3	TGTGCCAGCAGGATTGGTTTGGCGGGAGGTCCAGATACGCAGTATTTT	CASRIGLAGGPDTQYF
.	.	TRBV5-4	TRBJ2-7	TGTGCCAGCAGCCCTTCGGCCGGGGCCTACGAGCAGTACTTC	CASSPSAGAYEQYF
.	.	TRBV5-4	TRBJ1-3	TGTGCCAGCAGCTTGATAACGGGGAGCTCTGGAAACACCATATATTTT	CASSLITGSSGNTIYF
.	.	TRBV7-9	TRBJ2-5	TGTGCCAGCAGCCGAAACTCGGGGGAAGAGACCCAGTACTTC	CASSRNSGEETQYF
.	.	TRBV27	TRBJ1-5	TGTGCCAGCAGTTTAAGCGGGGTCGGTCAGCCCCAGCATTTT	CASSLSGVGQPQHF
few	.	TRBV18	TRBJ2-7	TGTGCCAGCTCACTAAACAGGGACTACGAGCAGTACTTC	CASSLNRDYEQYF
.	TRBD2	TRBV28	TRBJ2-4	TGTGCCAGCAGTTTAAGGGCTAGCGGGAGTAGGTATTATGTAAACATTCAGTACTTC	CASSLRASGSRYYVNIQYF
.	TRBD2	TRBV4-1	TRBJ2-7	TGCGCCAGCAGCCAAACCCAACTAGCGGGAGTGTACGAGCAGTACTTC	CASSQTQLAGVYEQYF
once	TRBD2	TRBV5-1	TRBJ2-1	TGCGCCAGCAGCTCGAACCCAGGGGCTAGCGGGGACAATGAGCAGTTCTTC	CASSSNPGASGDNEQFF
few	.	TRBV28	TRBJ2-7	TGTGCCAGCAGATCCCCAGGGGATTGGGAGCAGTACTTC	CASRSPGDWEQYF
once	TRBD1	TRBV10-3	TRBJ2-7	TGTGCCATCGAGGACAGGAGCAATTACGAGCAGTACTTC	CAIEDRSNYEQYF
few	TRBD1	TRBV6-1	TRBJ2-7	TGTGCCAGCAGTACCGCACGCGACAGGGACTACGAGCAGTACTTC	CASSTARDRDYEQYF
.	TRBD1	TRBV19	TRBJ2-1	TGTGCCAGTAGTCATACAGGGGGACGAACCTCCTACAATGAGCAGTTCTTC	CASSHTGGRTSYNEQFF
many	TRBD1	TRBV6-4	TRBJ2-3	TGTGCCAGCAGTGACGGGACAGAGGGAGATACGCAGTATTTT	CASSDGTEGDTQYF
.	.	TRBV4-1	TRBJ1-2	TGCGCCAGCAGCCAAGATTCAGGGTCTAACTATGGCTACACCTTC	CASSQDSGSNYGYTF
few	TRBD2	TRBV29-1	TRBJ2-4	TGCAGCGTTGTGTCCAGCGGGGCAACCAAAAACATTCAGTACTTC	CSVVSSGATKNIQYF
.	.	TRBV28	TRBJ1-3	TGTGCCAGCAGTTCCCCAGGACAAATCTCTGGAAACACCATATATTTT	CASSSPGQISGNTIYF
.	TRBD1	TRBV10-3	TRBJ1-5	TGTGCCACTGCCCCGTTGGGACAGGGGAATTGGGTCGGCAATCAGCCCCAGCATTTT	CATAPLGQGNWVGNQPQHF
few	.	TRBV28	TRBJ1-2	TGTGCCAGCAGATCGCAGGGCCCTTCTAACTATGGCTACACCTTC	CASRSQGPSNYGYTF
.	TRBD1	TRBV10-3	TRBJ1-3	TGTGCCATCAGTGGGACAGGGGAGTCTGGAAACACCATATATTTT	CAISGTGESGNTIYF